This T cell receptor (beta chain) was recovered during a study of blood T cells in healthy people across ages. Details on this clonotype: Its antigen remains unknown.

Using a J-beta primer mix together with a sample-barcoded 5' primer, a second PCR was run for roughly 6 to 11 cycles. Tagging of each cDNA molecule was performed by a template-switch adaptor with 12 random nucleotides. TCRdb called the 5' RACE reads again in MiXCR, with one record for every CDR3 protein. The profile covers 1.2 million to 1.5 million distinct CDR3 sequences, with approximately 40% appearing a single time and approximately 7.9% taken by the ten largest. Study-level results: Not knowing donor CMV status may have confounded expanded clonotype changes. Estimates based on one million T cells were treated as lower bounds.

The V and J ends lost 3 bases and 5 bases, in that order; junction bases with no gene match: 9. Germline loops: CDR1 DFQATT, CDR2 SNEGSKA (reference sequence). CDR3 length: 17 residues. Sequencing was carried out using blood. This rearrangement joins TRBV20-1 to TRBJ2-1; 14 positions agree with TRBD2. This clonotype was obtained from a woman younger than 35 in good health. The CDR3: CSASSHGTSGGNNEQFF. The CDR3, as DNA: TGCAGTGCTAGCAGTCACGGGACTAGCGGGGGCAACAATGAGCAGTTCTTC.